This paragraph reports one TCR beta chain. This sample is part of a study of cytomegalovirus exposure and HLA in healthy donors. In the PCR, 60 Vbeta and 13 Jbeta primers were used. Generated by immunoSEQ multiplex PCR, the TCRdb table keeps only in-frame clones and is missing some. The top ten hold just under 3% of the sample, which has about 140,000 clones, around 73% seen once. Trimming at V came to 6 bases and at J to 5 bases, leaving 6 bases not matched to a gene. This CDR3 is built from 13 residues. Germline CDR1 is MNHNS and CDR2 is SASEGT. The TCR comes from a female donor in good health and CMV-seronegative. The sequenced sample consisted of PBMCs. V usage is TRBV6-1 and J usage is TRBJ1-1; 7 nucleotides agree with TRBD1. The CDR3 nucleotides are TGTGCCAGCAGCGACAGGGCTTGGACTGAAGCTTTCTTT. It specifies CASSDRAWTEAFF.